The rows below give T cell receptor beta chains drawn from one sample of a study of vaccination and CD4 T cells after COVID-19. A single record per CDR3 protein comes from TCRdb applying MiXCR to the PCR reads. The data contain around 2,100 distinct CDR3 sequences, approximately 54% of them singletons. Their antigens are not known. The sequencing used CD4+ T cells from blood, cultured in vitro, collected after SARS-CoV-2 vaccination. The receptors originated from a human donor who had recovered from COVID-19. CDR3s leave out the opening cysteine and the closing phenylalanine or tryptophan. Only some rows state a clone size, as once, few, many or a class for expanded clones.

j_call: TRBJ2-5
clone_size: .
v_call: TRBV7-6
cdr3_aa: ASSLAGAGNQETQY

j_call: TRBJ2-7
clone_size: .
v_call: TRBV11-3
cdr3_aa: ASKDRGTPYEQY

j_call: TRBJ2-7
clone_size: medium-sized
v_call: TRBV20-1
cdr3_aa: SALADYEQY

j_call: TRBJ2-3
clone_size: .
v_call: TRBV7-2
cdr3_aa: ASSLVRDTQY

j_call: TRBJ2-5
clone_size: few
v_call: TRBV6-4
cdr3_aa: ASSVPRPQETQY

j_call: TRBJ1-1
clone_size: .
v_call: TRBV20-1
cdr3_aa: SALPTEPMNTEAF

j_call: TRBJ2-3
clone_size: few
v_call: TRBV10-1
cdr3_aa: AIHPAPFTQY

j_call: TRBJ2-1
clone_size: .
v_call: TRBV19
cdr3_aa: ASSRDRGGTYNEQF

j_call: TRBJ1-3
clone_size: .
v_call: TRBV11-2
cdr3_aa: ASSLRPGRVAGNTIY

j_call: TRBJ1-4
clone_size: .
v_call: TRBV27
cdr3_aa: ASSLSSGGAGEKLF

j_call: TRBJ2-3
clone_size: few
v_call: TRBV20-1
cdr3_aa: SARGKGDTQY

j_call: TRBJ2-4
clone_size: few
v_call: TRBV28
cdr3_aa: ASSYRVLAKNIQY

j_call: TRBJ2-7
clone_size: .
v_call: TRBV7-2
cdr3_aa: ASSPPGTINEQY

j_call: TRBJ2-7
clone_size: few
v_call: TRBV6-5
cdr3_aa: ASSYSEQGVDEQY

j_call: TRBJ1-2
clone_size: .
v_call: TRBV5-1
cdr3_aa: ASSYDGSMSGYT

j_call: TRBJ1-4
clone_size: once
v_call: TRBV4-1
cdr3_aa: ASSSPGATNEKLF

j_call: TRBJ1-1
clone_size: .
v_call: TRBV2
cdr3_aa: ATSTGLNTEAF

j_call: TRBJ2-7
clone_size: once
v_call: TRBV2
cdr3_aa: ASGQVFSYEQY

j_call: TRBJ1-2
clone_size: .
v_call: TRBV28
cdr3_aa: ASSSPSGGANGYT

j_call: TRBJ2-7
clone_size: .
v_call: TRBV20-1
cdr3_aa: SAGGGTYEQY

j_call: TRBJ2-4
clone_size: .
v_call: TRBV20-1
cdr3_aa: SASPGNIQY

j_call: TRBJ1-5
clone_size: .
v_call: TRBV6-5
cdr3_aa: ASSYSGERGNQPQH

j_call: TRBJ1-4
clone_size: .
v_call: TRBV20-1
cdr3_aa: SARVGGTNEKLF

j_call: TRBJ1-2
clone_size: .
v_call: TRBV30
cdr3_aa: AWTRAGTNYGYT

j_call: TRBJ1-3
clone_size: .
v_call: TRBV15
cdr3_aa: ATSRDYGRGTGNTIY

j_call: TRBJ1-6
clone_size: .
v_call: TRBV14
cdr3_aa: ASSQDRPPLH

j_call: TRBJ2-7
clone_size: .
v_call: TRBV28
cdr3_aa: ASTARDSSYEQY

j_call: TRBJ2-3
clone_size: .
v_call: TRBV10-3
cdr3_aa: AISLAATDTQY

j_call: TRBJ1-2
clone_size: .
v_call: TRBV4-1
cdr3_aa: ASSQDSRRVTGGYT

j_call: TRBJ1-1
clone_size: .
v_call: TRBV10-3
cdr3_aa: AISERSVTDAEAF

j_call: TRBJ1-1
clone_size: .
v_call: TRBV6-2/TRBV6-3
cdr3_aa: ASSYSFGGQDTEAF

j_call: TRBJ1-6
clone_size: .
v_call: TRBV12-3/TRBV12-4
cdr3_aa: ASRSGGVAPLH

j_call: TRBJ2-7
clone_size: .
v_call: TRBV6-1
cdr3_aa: ASSSVGPIYEQY

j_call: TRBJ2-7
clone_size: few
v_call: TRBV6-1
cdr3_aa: ASRTGGYEQY

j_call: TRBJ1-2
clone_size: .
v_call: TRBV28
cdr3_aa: ASSFLDRGQAYGYT

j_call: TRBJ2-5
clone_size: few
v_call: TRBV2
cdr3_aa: ASLLGGTGALGQY

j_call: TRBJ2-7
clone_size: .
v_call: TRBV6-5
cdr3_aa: ASSWAGEQY

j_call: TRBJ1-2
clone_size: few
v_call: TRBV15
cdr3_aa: ATSRDTQGSYGYT

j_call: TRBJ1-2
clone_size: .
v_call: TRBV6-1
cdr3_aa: ASSRPGQGALGYT

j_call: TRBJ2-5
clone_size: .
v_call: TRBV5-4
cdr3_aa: ASSGNIEETQY

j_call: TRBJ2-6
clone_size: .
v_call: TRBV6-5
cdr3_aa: ASSYAPQGASGANVLT

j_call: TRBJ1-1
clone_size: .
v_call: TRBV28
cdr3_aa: ASGTGGFLSEAF

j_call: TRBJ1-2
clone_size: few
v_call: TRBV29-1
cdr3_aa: SVDPVGGYT

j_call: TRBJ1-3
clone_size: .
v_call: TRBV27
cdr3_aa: ASSLKGDRGRRDTIY

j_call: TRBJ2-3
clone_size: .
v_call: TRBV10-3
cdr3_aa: ATAGGREDTQY

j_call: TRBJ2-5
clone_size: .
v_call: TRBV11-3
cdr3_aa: ASSLGTRGPGQEAQY

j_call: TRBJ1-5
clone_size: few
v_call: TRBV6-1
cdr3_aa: ASSDAGGNQPQH

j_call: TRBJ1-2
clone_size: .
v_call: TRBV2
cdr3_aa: ASTGGDYGYT

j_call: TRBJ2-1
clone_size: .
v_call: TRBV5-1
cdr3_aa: ASSVTGGYNEQF

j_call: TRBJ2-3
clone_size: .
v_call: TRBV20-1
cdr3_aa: SASRVAGVTDTQY

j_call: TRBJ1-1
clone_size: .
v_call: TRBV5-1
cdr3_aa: ASSLGAANTEAF

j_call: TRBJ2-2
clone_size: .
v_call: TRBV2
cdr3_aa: ASSEAWTGTGELF

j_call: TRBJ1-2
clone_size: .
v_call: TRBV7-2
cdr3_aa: ASSLGGPDYGYT

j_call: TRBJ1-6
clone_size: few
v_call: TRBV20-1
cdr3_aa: SARDLRRDNSPLH

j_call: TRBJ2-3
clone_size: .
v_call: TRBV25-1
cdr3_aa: ASSEWERGYTD

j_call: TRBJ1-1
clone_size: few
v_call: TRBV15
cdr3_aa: ATSRVSDTEAF

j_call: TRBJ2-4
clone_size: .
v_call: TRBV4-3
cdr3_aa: ASSQSHRRGHLAKNIQY